Shown below are 32 T cell receptor beta chains from a single sample sequenced in a study of Tregs in tolerant kidney transplant recipients. TCRdb's copy holds only in-frame clones and misses some; the assay was immunoSEQ multiplex PCR. Here the sample spans tens of thousands of clones, around 90% being singletons. Related graft donors supplied nonmyeloablative bone marrow transplants, and mixed chimerism was transient. Sequenced here: CD8+ T cells from blood (PBMCs), sampled 24 months after the transplant. These receptors were obtained from a human patient who received a combined kidney and bone marrow transplant. Some T cells here may be from the graft donor.

This chain links TRBV30 with TRBJ2-7; 9 nucleotides align to TRBD1. CDR1 and CDR2 from the germline V gene are GTSNPN and SVGIG (reference sequence). V lost 5 bases to trimming and J lost 3 bases; unmatched junction nucleotides: 8. The CDR3 sequence is 14 residues long. The CDR3 DNA follows: TGTGCCTGGCTCCAGACAGGGGGAAGCTACGAGCAGTACTTC. Residues: CAWLQTGGSYEQYF.

V gene TRBV2 combines with J gene TRBJ2-7, with 9 bases matching TRBD2. CDR3 size: 14 residues. Germline V gene sequence: CDR1 SNHLY, CDR2 FYNNEI. Losses at the gene ends were 3 bases for V and 3 bases for J; bases not matched to a gene: 3. CDR3 nucleotides: TGTGCCAGCAGTGAGGGGACTAGCAGCTACGAGCAGTACTTC. Its translation is CASSEGTSSYEQYF.

J is TRBJ2-1 and V is TRBV4-1, with 7 bases lining up with TRBD2. The V and J ends lost 4 bases and 3 bases, in that order; junction bases with no gene match: 6. Germline CDR1 reads MGHRA; CDR2 reads YSYEKL. The CDR3 contains 15 residues. CDR3: CASSLTSEIYNEQFF. The CDR3 nucleotides read TGCGCCAGCAGCCTAACTAGCGAGATCTACAATGAGCAGTTCTTC.

This clone was observed a single time. The chain couples TRBV28 to TRBJ2-5; TRBD1 might be the D (5 bases). This CDR3 region has 14 residues. Between the trimmed V and J ends, which lost 2 bases and 5 bases, there was a span of 12 bases. CDR1 and CDR2 from the germline V gene are MDHEN and SYDVKM. CDR3 amino acids: CASSLPVAGETQYF. The DNA of the CDR3 is TGTGCCAGCAGTTTACCGGTCGCAGGGGAGACCCAGTACTTC.

The V call is TRBV4-1, the J call TRBJ1-1; TRBD1 agrees at 7 bases. The CDR3 spans 14 residues. CDR1 is MGHRA, CDR2 YSYEKL, per germline. V trimming: 1 base; J trimming: 3 bases; junction bases outside the gene matches: 2. CDR3 region: CASSQARGYTEAFF. In DNA form, the CDR3 reads TGCGCCAGCAGCCAAGCCAGGGGGTACACTGAAGCTTTCTTT.

This chain uses TRBV7-9 with TRBJ2-5; TRBD1 aligns across 7 bases. The CDR3 totals 14 residues. Germline values: CDR1 SEHNR, CDR2 FQNEAQ (reference sequence). After removal of 4 bases from V and 4 bases from J, the junction contained 6 bases not matched to a gene. The DNA for the CDR3 is TGTGCCAGCAGCTCGACAGGGCGATTAGAGACCCAGTACTTC. It is translated as CASSSTGRLETQYF.

J is TRBJ2-2 and V is TRBV27; D call uncertain. The CDR3 consists of 14 residues. V was trimmed by 6 bases and J by 5 bases, leaving 13 bases between them. Per the germline V gene, CDR1 is MNHEY and CDR2 is SMNVEV (reference sequence). The DNA for the CDR3 is TGTGCCAGCAGCTCTCTCCTATGGACCGGGGAGCTGTTTTTT. This sequence encodes CASSSLLWTGELFF.

CDR3 loop: CASSSFGSGGYQETQYF. The CDR3 region has the DNA TGTGCCAGCAGCTCCTTCGGGAGCGGGGGGTACCAAGAGACCCAGTACTTC. The chain couples TRBV9 to TRBJ2-5, with TRBD2 identical over 9 bases. The CDR3 runs to 17 residues. The germline gives CDR1 SGDLS, CDR2 YYNGEE. The trim removed 4 bases at V and 0 bases at J, leaving 10 bases unmatched.

The chain recombines TRBV6-5 with TRBJ1-1; TRBD1 agrees at 7 bases. CDR1 and CDR2 from the germline V gene are MNHEY and SVGAGI. CDR3 length: 13 residues. The trim removed 5 bases at V and 5 bases at J, leaving 5 bases unmatched. The CDR3 spells CASSTGTATEAFF. The CDR3 DNA is TGTGCCAGCAGTACCGGGACAGCTACTGAAGCTTTCTTT.

This chain connects TRBV27 to TRBJ2-1; D is uncertain. CDR1 MNHEY and CDR2 SMNVEV come from the germline V gene (reference sequence). V dropped 0 bases and J dropped 7 bases, with 4 bases sitting between them. This CDR3 contains 12 residues. Here the CDR3 reads CASSLSNNEQFF. CDR3 DNA sequence: TGTGCCAGCAGTTTATCCAATAATGAGCAGTTCTTC.

The chain employs TRBV10-3 and TRBJ2-1; 7 bases agree with TRBD1. The germline V gene has CDR1 ENHRY and CDR2 SYGVKD. Trimming at V came to 8 bases and at J to 7 bases, leaving 5 bases not matched to a gene. The CDR3 is made up of 12 amino acids. As DNA, the CDR3 is TGTGCCATCCTCGAACAGGGGAATGAGCAGTTCTTC. Protein product: CAILEQGNEQFF.

V usage is TRBV7-9 and J usage is TRBJ2-5, with 7 positions matching TRBD1. J lost 5 bases, V lost 5 bases, and 14 bases had no gene match. Germline loops: CDR1 SEHNR, CDR2 FQNEAQ (reference sequence). CDR3 length: 16 amino acids. CDR3 coding DNA: TGTGCCAGCAGCGCGACAGGGTGGGACCCAGGCGAGACCCAGTACTTC. Its protein product is CASSATGWDPGETQYF.

V is TRBV9 and J is TRBJ2-3; D is perhaps TRBD2 (7 bases). This CDR3 is built from 16 residues. Germline loops: CDR1 SGDLS, CDR2 YYNGEE. Trimming pared 4 bases from V and 2 bases from J, leaving 17 bases between. CDR3 region: CASSPSRGGLTDTQYF. The CDR3, as DNA: TGTGCCAGCAGCCCTAGTAGGGGGGGACTCACAGATACGCAGTATTTT.

The V and J genes are TRBV19 and TRBJ2-1; a possible D gene is TRBD2 (6 bases). CDR1 is LNHDA and CDR2 is SQIVND in the germline V gene (reference sequence). The V and J ends lost 6 bases and 4 bases respectively, with 10 bases between them. This CDR3 region has 13 residues. CDR3 sequence: CASSWDSYNEQFF. The CDR3 bases are TGTGCCAGTAGCTGGGACTCTTACAATGAGCAGTTCTTC. The full variable domain, completed using reference TRBV19 and TRBJ2-1, is DGGITQSPKYLFRKEGQNVTLSCEQNLNHDAMYWYRQDPGQGLRLIYYSQIVNDFQKGDIAEGYSVSREKKESFPLTVTSAQKNPTAFYLCASSWDSYNEQFFGPGTRLTVL.

V gene TRBV4-2 combines with J gene TRBJ1-3; TRBD1 might be the D (5 bases). Germline V gene lookup returns CDR1 LGHNA and CDR2 YNFKEQ. The CDR3 loop spans 15 amino acids. The V end lost 4 bases, the J end lost 1 base, and 11 bases lay between the germline ends. The CDR3 here is CASSPGGGSGNTIYF. The CDR3 bases are TGTGCCAGCAGCCCGGGGGGAGGATCTGGAAACACCATATATTTT.

The rearrangement links TRBV20-1 to TRBJ2-1; no clear D gene. The ends were cut back, 3 bases at V and 10 bases at J, with 10 bases in the middle. Looked up from germline, CDR1 is DFQATT and CDR2 is SNEGSKA (reference sequence). The CDR3 length is 11 residues. CDR3 in amino acids: CSASSVSEQFF. Here the CDR3 DNA reads TGCAGTGCTAGTAGTGTGTCCGAGCAGTTCTTC.

The chain is built from TRBV5-6 and TRBJ2-7; no definite D call. The V end lost 0 bases, the J end lost 2 bases, and 9 bases lay between the germline ends. The CDR3 extends over 14 amino acids. Germline-derived CDR1 and CDR2 are SGHDT and YYEEEE. CDR3 in DNA: TGTGCCAGCAGCTTGGGTTTGAGTACCTACGAGCAGTACTTC. This translates into CASSLGLSTYEQYF.

The chain has TRBV9 and TRBJ2-2; no firm D call. Germline CDR1 is SGDLS and CDR2 is YYNGEE. V lost 0 bases, J lost 7 bases, and 4 bases lay in between. The CDR3 loop spans 12 amino acids. The CDR3 spells CASSVDNGELFF. The DNA for the CDR3 is TGTGCCAGCAGCGTAGATAACGGGGAGCTGTTTTTT.

The chain is built from TRBV30 and TRBJ2-1; 10 nucleotides match TRBD2. V shed 7 bases and J 12 bases; nucleotides not matched to a gene: 6. Germline loops: CDR1 GTSNPN, CDR2 SVGIG (reference sequence). There are 11 residues in the CDR3. As DNA, the CDR3 is TGTGCCTCCGACTTAGCGGGGGGGCAGTTCTTC. This sequence encodes CASDLAGGQFF. Based on the CDR3 plus reference TRBV30 and TRBJ2-1, the full variable domain is SQTIHQWPATLVQPVGSPLSLECTVEGTSNPNLYWYRQAAGRGLQLLFYSVGIGQISSEVPQNLSASRPQDRQFILSSKKLLLSDSGFYLCASDLAGGQFFGPGTRLTVL.

V usage is TRBV9 and J usage is TRBJ1-1; unclear D gene. Germline V lookup: CDR1 SGDLS, CDR2 YYNGEE. V was pared by 0 bases and J by 1 base, with 13 bases between. CDR3 length: 16 residues. CDR3 in amino acids: CASSVAGAVGNTEAFF. The CDR3 DNA follows: TGTGCCAGCAGCGTAGCTGGTGCGGTGGGGAACACTGAAGCTTTCTTT.

The genes are TRBV4-2 and TRBJ1-4; D perhaps matches TRBD1 (6 bases). Trimming shortened V by 2 bases and J by 3 bases, and 16 bases separated the two germline ends. The CDR3 sequence is 17 residues long. Germline V lookup: CDR1 LGHNA, CDR2 YNFKEQ. For the CDR3, the DNA is TGTGCCAGCAGCCAACGGACAGCAAAGGCCTCTAATGAAAAACTGTTTTTT. Protein: CASSQRTAKASNEKLFF.

This sequence joins TRBV4-3 and TRBJ2-7; 7 bases agree with TRBD1. V shed 1 base and J 2 bases; nucleotides not matched to a gene: 14. The CDR3 runs to 18 residues. The germline CDR1 and CDR2 sequences are LGHNA and YSLEER. CDR3 in DNA: TGCGCCAGCAGCCAAGTAATCGAGACAGGGAACCTAACCTACGAGCAGTACTTC. Its translation is CASSQVIETGNLTYEQYF.

The V and J genes are TRBV14 and TRBJ1-4, with D perhaps TRBD1 (6 bases). In germline, CDR1 is SGHDN, CDR2 FVKESK. The germline V and J ends were trimmed by 3 bases and 0 bases, with 11 bases remaining between them. The CDR3 consists of 16 residues. CDR3 sequence reads: CASSHLDSSTNEKLFF. In nucleotides, the CDR3 is TGTGCCAGCAGCCACCTGGACAGCTCAACTAATGAAAAACTGTTTTTT.

The V and J genes are TRBV18 and TRBJ2-1; 10 bases are a match to TRBD1. CDR1 is KGHSH, CDR2 LQKENI, per germline. This CDR3 contains 15 residues. The J segment lost 7 bases and the V segment lost 6 bases, leaving 9 bases of the junction unmatched. The CDR3 here is CASSARDRGSNEQFF. The DNA of the CDR3 is TGTGCCAGCTCGGCCCGGGACAGGGGTTCGAATGAGCAGTTCTTC.

In DNA, the CDR3 is TGCGCCAGCAGCCAAAAGATCCCCCTTGTCCTAGCGGGAGGGCCTGGGTACAATGAGCAGTTCTTC. Its protein is CASSQKIPLVLAGGPGYNEQFF. V usage is TRBV4-1 and J usage is TRBJ2-1, with 12 bases identical to TRBD2. This CDR3 region has 22 residues. The germline CDR1 and CDR2 sequences are MGHRA and YSYEKL. The V and J ends lost 2 bases and 4 bases, in that order; junction bases with no gene match: 21.

The J gene is TRBJ2-1, the V gene TRBV27; D remains ambiguous. The V end lost 3 bases, the J end lost 1 base, and 4 bases lay between the germline ends. The germline V gene has CDR1 MNHEY and CDR2 SMNVEV (reference sequence). CDR3 length equals 13 residues. The CDR3 nucleotides read TGTGCCAGCAGTTTCAGTTCCTACAATGAGCAGTTCTTC. Its translation: CASSFSSYNEQFF.

V is TRBV30 and J is TRBJ1-5; D might be TRBD1 (5 bases). The ends were cut back, 3 bases at V and 1 base at J, with 7 bases in the middle. CDR3 length equals 13 residues. Germline lookup yields CDR1 GTSNPN and CDR2 SVGIG (reference sequence). CDR3 in amino acids: CAWSAGSNQPQHF. CDR3 sequence (DNA): TGTGCCTGGAGCGCAGGGAGCAATCAGCCCCAGCATTTT.

The V gene is TRBV7-9, the J gene TRBJ2-3; 10 bases align to TRBD2. After removal of 4 bases from V and 2 bases from J, the junction contained 9 bases not matched to a gene. CDR1 and CDR2 from the germline V gene are SEHNR and FQNEAQ (reference sequence). This CDR3 comprises 17 residues. CDR3 residues: CASSYSGGGLNTDTQYF. The CDR3 DNA is TGTGCCAGCAGCTACAGCGGGGGGGGATTAAACACAGATACGCAGTATTTT.

The chain has TRBV27 and TRBJ2-1, with D perhaps matching TRBD2 (6 bases). V lost 3 bases, J lost 8 bases, and 17 bases lay in between. CDR3 length: 15 residues. The V gene's germline CDR1 is MNHEY and CDR2 SMNVEV (reference sequence). CDR3 in amino acids: CASSFSPSAEDEQFF. In nucleotides, the CDR3 is TGTGCCAGCAGTTTCTCGCCTAGCGCCGAGGATGAGCAGTTCTTC.

The chain links TRBV6-5 to TRBJ2-2, with D tentatively TRBD1 (6 bases). The germline CDR1 and CDR2 sequences are MNHEY and SVGAGI. The ends were cut back, 6 bases at V and 4 bases at J, with 9 bases in the middle. This CDR3 is built from 13 residues. Written as DNA, the CDR3 is TGTGCCAGCAGCCACAGGGTCACCGGGGAGCTGTTTTTT. Translated: CASSHRVTGELFF.

The chain carries TRBV9 and TRBJ2-1, with 8 bases identical to TRBD2. Germline V gene sequence: CDR1 SGDLS, CDR2 YYNGEE. The CDR3 spans 15 residues. The V and J ends lost 0 bases and 7 bases, in that order; junction bases with no gene match: 6. The CDR3 DNA reads as TGTGCCAGCAGCGTAGGGAGCGGGAGTAGTAATGAGCAGTTCTTC. Protein sequence: CASSVGSGSSNEQFF. Complete variable domain (other parts from reference TRBV9 and TRBJ2-1): DSGVTQTPKHLITATGQRVTLRCSPRSGDLSVYWYQQSLDQGLQFLIQYYNGEERAKGNILERFSAQQFPDLHSELNLSSLELGDSALYFCASSVGSGSSNEQFFGPGTRLTVL.

This clone has just one count. The CDR3 DNA sequence: TGTGCCAGCAGCCCCTCTTCCCTGCGGGAGTACGAGCAGTACTTC. It specifies CASSPSSLREYEQYF. This chain connects TRBV7-7 to TRBJ2-7, with TRBD2 matching 7 bases. Trimming cost V 5 bases and J 4 bases; bases outside gene matches: 11. There are 15 residues in the CDR3. CDR1 and CDR2 (germline): SSHAT, FNYEAQ (reference sequence).